What follows are 5 T cell receptor beta chains derived from one specimen sequenced in a study of cytomegalovirus exposure and HLA in healthy donors. The PCR ran on 60 Vbeta and 13 Jbeta primers. Generated by immunoSEQ multiplex PCR, the TCRdb table keeps only in-frame clones and is missing some. The sample has about 130,000 clones; 83% are singletons. Source material: PBMCs. The receptors here all came from a girl between 2 and 10 years old in good health and CMV-seronegative.

The chain recombines TRBV4-2 with TRBJ2-7, with D possibly being TRBD1 (5 bases). The CDR3 loop spans 17 amino acids. Germline loops: CDR1 LGHNA, CDR2 YNFKEQ. Trimming took off 3 bases at V and 5 bases at J, with 23 bases between the two ends. The CDR3 DNA reads TGTGCCAGCAGCCAGGTTGGGCTCGGGCAGGGATCCGACGAGCAGTACTTC. Translated: CASSQVGLGQGSDEQYF.

The chain couples TRBV2 to TRBJ2-3; TRBD1 is a possible D gene (8 bases). Trimming removed 6 bases from V and 5 bases from J, with 33 bases in between. The CDR3 is 20 residues long. Germline loops: CDR1 SNHLY, CDR2 FYNNEI. The CDR3 DNA sequence: TGTGCCAGCAGGTTACGGGACAGGTCGTGGGCGGGAGTATTTGAAGATACGCAGTATTTT. As protein: CASRLRDRSWAGVFEDTQYF. The variable domain in full, completed from reference TRBV2 and TRBJ2-3, reads EPEVTQTPSHQVTQMGQEVILRCVPISNHLYFYWYRQILGQKVEFLVSFYNNEISEKSEIFDDQFSVERPDGSNFTLKIRSTKLEDSAMYFCASRLRDRSWAGVFEDTQYFGPGTRLTVL.

The chain joins TRBV10-3 to TRBJ2-5, with D unresolved. V was clipped by 4 bases and J by 0 bases, with 15 bases between them. The CDR3 loop spans 16 amino acids. Germline V gives CDR1 ENHRY, CDR2 SYGVKD. The CDR3 region has the DNA TGTGCCATCAGTGGAGGCCCCCCAGAGTACCAAGAGACCCAGTACTTC. Translated: CAISGGPPEYQETQYF.

This chain uses TRBV27 with TRBJ1-3, with 7 bases fitting TRBD1. The CDR3 spans 15 residues. From germline, CDR1 is MNHEY and CDR2 SMNVEV (reference sequence). J was trimmed by 3 bases and V by 6 bases; bases with no gene match: 8. The CDR3 DNA sequence: TGTGCCAGCAGCAGAACAGGGGTGGATGGAAACACCATATATTTT. Its protein is CASSRTGVDGNTIYF.

V and J are TRBV5-1 and TRBJ2-2; TRBD1 agrees at 7 bases. The germline CDR1 and CDR2 sequences are SGHRS and YFSETQ. The CDR3 length is 15 residues. Unmatched junction bases numbered 4, after V lost 0 bases and J lost 5 bases. CDR3 coding DNA: TGCGCCAGCAGCTTGGTTGGCAGGGGGACCGGGGAGCTGTTTTTT. Residues: CASSLVGRGTGELFF. Supplemented by reference TRBV5-1 and TRBJ2-2, the full variable domain reads KAGVTQTPRYLIKTRGQQVTLSCSPISGHRSVSWYQQTPGQGLQFLFEYFSETQRNKGNFPGRFSGRQFSNSRSEMNVSTLELGDSALYLCASSLVGRGTGELFFGEGSRLTVL.